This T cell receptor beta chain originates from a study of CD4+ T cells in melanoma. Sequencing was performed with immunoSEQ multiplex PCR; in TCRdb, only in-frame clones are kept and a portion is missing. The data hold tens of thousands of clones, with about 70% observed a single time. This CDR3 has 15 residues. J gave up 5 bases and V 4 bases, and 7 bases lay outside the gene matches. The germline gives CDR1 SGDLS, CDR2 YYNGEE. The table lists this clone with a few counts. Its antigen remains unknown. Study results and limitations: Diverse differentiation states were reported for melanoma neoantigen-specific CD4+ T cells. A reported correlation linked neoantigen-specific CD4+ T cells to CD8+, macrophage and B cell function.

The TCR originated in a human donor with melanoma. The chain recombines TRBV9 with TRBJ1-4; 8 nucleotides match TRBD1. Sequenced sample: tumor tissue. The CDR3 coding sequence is TGTGCCAGCAGCTTCCAGGGGGCGAGGAATGAAAAACTGTTTTTT. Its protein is CASSFQGARNEKLFF.